This T cell receptor (beta chain) was profiled in a study of response to subunit inactivated influenza vaccine. The study, taken as a whole, reports: Few new T cells, the authors suggested, are recruited by each seasonal influenza vaccination.

TCRdb re-derived calls from the RT-PCR reads in MiXCR, one entry per CDR3 protein. The table records more than 250,000 distinct CDR3 sequences, about a fifth of them present only once. In this sample, this clonotype turned up a few times. Its antigen is not known. This clonotype was obtained from a man between 50 and 75 years old who received an inactivated influenza vaccine. The source was PBMCs from blood, collected about 20 months after vaccination.

The CDR3, as DNA: TGTGCCAGCAGCCCCCGGGACCAAGGCAATCAGCCCCAGCATTTT. Its protein is CASSPRDQGNQPQHF. The chain couples TRBV4-2 to TRBJ1-5; the D gene is possibly TRBD1 (5 bases). Germline V lookup: CDR1 LGHNA, CDR2 YNFKEQ. V lost 4 bases to trimming and J lost 2 bases, with 12 bases between them. The CDR3 totals 15 residues.